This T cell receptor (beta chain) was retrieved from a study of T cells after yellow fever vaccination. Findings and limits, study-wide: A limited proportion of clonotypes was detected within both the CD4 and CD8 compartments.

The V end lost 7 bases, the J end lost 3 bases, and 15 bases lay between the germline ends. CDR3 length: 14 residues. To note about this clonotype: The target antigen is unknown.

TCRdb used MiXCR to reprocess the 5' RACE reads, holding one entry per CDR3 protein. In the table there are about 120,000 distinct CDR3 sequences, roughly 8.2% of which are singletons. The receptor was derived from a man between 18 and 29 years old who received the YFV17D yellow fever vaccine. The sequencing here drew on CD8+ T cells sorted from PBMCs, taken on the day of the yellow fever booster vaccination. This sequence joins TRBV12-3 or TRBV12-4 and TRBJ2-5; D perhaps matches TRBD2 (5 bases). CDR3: CASNSGNREETQYF. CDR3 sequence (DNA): TGTGCCAGCAATTCGGGGAACAGAGAAGAGACCCAGTACTTC.